This T cell receptor (beta chain) is drawn from a study of cytomegalovirus exposure and HLA in healthy donors. CDR1 KGHSH and CDR2 LQKENI come from the germline V gene. The CDR3 totals 14 residues. The V end lost 2 bases, the J end lost 2 bases, and 9 bases lay between the germline ends. Study observations and caveats: Reports showed the classifier diagnosing cytomegalovirus status with high specificity and sensitivity.

This clone was counted between two and nine times. Its antigen is undetermined. A multiplex PCR was run with 60 Vbeta primers and 13 Jbeta primers. Profiling relied on immunoSEQ multiplex PCR, and the TCRdb table lists in-frame clones only, not all of them. The data contain 100,000 to 150,000 clones, approximately 75% of them singletons. The source is a woman aged 45-59 years in good health and CMV-seronegative. The sequencing input was PBMCs. The chain employs TRBV18 and TRBJ1-1; the D gene is possibly TRBD1 (5 bases). This CDR3 is CASSPGATNTEAFF. DNA for the CDR3: TGTGCCAGCTCACCAGGGGCTACAAACACTGAAGCTTTCTTT.